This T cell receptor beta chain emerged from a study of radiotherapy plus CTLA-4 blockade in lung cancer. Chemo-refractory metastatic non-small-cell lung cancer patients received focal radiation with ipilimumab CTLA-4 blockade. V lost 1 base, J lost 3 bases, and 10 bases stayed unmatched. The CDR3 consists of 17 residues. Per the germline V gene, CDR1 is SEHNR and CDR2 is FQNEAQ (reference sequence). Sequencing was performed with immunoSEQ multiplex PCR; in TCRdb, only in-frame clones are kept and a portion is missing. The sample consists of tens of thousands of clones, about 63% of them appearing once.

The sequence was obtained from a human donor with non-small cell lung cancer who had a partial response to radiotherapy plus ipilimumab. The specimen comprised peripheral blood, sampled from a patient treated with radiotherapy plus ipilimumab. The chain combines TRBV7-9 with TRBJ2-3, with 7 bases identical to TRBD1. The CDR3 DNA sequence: TGTGCCAGCAGCTTAGGGAGACAGGGTTCGGTGACAGATACGCAGTATTTT. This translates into CASSLGRQGSVTDTQYF.